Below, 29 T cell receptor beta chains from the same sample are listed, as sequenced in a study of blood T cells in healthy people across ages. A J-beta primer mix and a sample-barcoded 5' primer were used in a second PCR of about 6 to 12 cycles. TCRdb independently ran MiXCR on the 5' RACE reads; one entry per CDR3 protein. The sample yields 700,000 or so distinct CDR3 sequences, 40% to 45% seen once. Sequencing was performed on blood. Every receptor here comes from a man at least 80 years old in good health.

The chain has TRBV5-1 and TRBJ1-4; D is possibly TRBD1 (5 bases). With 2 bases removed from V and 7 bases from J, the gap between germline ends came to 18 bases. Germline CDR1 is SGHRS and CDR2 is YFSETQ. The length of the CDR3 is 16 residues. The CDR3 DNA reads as TGCGCCAGCAGCTTTGGACGGAATGGTAGGGGTGAAAAACTGTTTTTT. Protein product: CASSFGRNGRGEKLFF.

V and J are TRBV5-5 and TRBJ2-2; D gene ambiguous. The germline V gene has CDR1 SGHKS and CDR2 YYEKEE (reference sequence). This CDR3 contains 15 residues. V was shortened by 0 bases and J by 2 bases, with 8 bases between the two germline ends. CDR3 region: CASSLESRNTGELFF. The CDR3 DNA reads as TGTGCCAGCAGCTTGGAGTCCAGAAACACCGGGGAGCTGTTTTTT.

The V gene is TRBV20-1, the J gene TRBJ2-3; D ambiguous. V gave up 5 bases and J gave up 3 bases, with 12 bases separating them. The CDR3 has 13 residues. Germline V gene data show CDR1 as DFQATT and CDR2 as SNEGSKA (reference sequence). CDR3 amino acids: CSAAPSYTDTQYF. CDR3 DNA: TGCAGTGCTGCCCCTAGTTATACAGATACGCAGTATTTT.

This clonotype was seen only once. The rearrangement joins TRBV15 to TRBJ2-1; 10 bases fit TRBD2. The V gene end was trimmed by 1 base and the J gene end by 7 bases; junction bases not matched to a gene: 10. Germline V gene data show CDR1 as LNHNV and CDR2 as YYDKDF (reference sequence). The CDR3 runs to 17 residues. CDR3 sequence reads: CATSRAQGGSGRNEQFF. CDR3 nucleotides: TGTGCCACCAGCAGAGCCCAGGGGGGTAGCGGGAGGAATGAGCAGTTCTTC.

The CDR3 bases are TGTGCCAGCTCACGCGTACAGCAAGAGACCCAGTACTTC. Protein: CASSRVQQETQYF. The rearrangement joins TRBV18 to TRBJ2-5; D call uncertain. The V and J ends lost 4 bases and 2 bases respectively, with 8 bases between them. Germline V CDR1 and CDR2: KGHSH, LQKENI. The CDR3 consists of 13 residues.

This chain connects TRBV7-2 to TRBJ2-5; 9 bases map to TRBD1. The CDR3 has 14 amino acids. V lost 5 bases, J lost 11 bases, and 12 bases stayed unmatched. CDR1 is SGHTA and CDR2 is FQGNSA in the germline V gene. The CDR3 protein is CASSRPGQGYSQYF. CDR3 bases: TGTGCCAGCAGCCGACCGGGACAGGGTTACTCGCAGTACTTC.

CDR3 DNA sequence: TGTGCCATCAGTGAAACCGGGGGAACCTACGAGCAGTACTTC. This sequence encodes CAISETGGTYEQYF. The chain couples TRBV10-3 to TRBJ2-7, with D maybe TRBD2 (6 bases). Trimming took off 3 bases at V and 2 bases at J, with 11 bases between the two ends. CDR1 is ENHRY and CDR2 is SYGVKD in the germline V gene. The CDR3 extends over 14 amino acids.

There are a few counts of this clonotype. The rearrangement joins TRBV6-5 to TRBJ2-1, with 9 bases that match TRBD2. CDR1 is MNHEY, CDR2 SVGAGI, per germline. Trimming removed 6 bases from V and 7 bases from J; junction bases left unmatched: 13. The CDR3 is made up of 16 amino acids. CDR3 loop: CASRGSERGVLNEQFF. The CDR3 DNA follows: TGTGCCAGCAGAGGATCAGAGCGGGGGGTACTAAATGAGCAGTTCTTC.

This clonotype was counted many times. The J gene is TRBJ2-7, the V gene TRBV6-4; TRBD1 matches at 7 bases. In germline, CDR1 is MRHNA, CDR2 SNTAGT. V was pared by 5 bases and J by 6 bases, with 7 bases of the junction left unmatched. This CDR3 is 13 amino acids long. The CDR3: CASSKDRVGEQYF. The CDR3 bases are TGTGCCAGCAGTAAAGACAGGGTCGGCGAGCAGTACTTC.

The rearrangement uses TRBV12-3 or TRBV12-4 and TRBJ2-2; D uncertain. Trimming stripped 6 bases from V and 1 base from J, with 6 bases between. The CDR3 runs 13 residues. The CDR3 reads CASREENTGELFF. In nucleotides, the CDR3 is TGTGCCAGCAGGGAAGAGAACACCGGGGAGCTGTTTTTT.

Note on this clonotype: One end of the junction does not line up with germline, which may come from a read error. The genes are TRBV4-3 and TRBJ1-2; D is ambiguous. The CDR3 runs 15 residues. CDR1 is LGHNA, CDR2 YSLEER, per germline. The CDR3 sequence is CASGQDLGSYYGYTF. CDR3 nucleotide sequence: TGCGCCAGCGGCCAAGATCTGGGGTCCTACTATGGCTACACCTTC.

The DNA for the CDR3 is TGTGCCAGCAGTTCTGGGACAGCATCTAACTATGGCTACACCTTC. Its protein is CASSSGTASNYGYTF. This chain connects TRBV28 to TRBJ1-2; 7 bases align to TRBD1. The CDR3 is made up of 15 amino acids. V trimming: 4 bases; J trimming: 0 bases; junction bases outside the gene matches: 5. The germline CDR1 and CDR2 sequences are MDHEN and SYDVKM.

The CDR3 coding sequence is TGTGCCAGCAGCCAGTCCAGGGCCCTCAATGAGCAGTACTTC. Its protein is CASSQSRALNEQYF. The chain is built from TRBV3-1 and TRBJ2-7; a possible D gene is TRBD1 (5 bases). The V gene lost 3 bases and the J gene lost 7 bases, with 16 bases spanning the gap. There are 14 residues in the CDR3. The germline CDR1 and CDR2 sequences are LGHDT and YNNKEL (reference sequence).

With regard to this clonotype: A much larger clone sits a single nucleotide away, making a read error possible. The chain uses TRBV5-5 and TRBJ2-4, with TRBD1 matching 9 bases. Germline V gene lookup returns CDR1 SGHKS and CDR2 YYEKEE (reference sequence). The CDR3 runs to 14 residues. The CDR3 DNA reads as TGTGCCAACAGCTCCGGACAGGGGAGAAGGGAGCAGTACTTC. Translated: CANSSGQGRREQYF.

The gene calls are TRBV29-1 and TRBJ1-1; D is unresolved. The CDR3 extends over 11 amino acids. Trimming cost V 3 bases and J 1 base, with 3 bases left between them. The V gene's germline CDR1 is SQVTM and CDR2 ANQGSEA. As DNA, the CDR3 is TGCAGCGTTGAGGGGAACACTGAAGCTTTCTTT. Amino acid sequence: CSVEGNTEAFF.

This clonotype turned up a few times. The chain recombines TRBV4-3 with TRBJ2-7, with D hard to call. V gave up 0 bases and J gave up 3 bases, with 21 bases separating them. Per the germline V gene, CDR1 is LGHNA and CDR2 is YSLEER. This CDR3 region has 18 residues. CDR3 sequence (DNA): TGCGCCAGCAGCCAAGATACTCAGACGATGGGCAGTGTCTACGAGCAGTACTTC. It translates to CASSQDTQTMGSVYEQYF.

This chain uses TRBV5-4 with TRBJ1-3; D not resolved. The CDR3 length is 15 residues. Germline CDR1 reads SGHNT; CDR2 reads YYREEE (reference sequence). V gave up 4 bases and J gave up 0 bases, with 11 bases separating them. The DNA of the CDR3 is TGTGCCAGCAGCCTCCCCGGAGGCTCTGGAAACACCATATATTTT. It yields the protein CASSLPGGSGNTIYF.

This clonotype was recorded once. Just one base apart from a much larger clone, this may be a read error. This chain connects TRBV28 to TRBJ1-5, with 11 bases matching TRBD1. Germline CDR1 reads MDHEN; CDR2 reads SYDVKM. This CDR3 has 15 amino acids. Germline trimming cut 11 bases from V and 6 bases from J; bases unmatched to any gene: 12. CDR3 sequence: CAGNADRGLGQPQHF. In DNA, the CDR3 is TGTGCCGGCAACGCGGACAGGGGGCTTGGTCAGCCCCAGCATTTT.

The CDR3 reads CSARTTSGVPYEQYF. The CDR3 DNA is TGCAGTGCTAGGACTACTAGCGGGGTCCCCTACGAGCAGTACTTC. The chain has TRBV20-1 and TRBJ2-4; 10 bases agree with TRBD2. The J call is uncertain, as TRBJ2-7 better fits the DNA end. The length of the CDR3 is 15 residues. Germline CDR1 DFQATT, CDR2 SNEGSKA (reference sequence).

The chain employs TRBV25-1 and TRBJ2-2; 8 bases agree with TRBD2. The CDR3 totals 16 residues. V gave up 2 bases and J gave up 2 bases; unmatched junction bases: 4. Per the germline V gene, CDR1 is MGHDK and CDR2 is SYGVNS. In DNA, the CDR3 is TGTGCCAGCAGTGAAGCGAGCGGGGGAAACACCGGGGAGCTGTTTTTT. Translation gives CASSEASGGNTGELFF.

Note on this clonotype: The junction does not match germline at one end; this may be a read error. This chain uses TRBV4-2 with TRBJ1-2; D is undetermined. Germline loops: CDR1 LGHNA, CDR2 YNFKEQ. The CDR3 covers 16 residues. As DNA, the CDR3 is TGTGCCAGCAGCCGAGAGGGAGAAATACTAAACTATGACTACACCTTC. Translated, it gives CASSREGEILNYDYTF.

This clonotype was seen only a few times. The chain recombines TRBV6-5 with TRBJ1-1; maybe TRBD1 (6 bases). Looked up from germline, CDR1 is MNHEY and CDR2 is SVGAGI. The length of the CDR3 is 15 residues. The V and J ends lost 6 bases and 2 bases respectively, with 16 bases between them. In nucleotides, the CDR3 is TGTGCCAGCAGGGTAAGCCGGGGGGCCAACACTGAAGCTTTCTTT. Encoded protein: CASRVSRGANTEAFF.

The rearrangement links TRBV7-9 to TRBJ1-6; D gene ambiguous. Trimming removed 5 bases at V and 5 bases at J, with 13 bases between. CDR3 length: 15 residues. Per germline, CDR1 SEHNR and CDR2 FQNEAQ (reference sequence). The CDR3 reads CASSRGGLNNSPLHF. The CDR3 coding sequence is TGTGCCAGCAGCCGCGGAGGGTTAAATAATTCACCCCTCCACTTT.

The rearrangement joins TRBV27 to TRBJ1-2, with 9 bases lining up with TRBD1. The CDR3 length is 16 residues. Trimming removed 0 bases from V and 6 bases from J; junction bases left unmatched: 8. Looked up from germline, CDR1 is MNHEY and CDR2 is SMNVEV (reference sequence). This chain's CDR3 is CASSLSMATGGHGYTF. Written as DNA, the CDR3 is TGTGCCAGCAGTTTATCGATGGCCACAGGGGGCCATGGCTACACCTTC.

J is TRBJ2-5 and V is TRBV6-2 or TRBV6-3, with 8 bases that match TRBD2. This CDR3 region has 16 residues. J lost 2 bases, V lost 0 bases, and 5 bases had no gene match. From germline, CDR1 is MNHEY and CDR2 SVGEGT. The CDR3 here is CASSYSRGLGQETQYF. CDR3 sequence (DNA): TGTGCCAGCAGTTACTCCAGGGGACTAGGGCAAGAGACCCAGTACTTC.

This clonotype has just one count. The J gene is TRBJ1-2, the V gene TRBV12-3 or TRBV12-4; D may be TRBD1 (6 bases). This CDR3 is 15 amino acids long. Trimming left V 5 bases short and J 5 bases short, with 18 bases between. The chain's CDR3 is CASSQIGGVLYGYTF. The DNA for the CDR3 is TGTGCCAGCAGTCAGATAGGGGGAGTTTTATATGGCTACACCTTC.

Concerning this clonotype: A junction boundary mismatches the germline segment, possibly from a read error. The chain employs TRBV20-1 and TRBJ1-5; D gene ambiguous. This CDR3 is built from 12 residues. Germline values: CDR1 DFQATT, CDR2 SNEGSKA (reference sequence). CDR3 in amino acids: CSTRPGNQPQHF. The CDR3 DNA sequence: TGCAGTACTAGACCCGGCAATCAGCCCCAGCATTTT.

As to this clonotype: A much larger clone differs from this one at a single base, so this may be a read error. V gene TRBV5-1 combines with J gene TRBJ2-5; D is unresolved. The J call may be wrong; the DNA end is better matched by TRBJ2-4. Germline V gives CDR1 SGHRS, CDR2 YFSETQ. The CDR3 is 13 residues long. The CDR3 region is CASSVMGKSIQYF. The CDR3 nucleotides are TGCGCCAGCAGCGTGATGGGAAAAAGCATTCAGTACTTC.

The CDR3 DNA is TGTGCCAGCAGCGTTCTAGCGGGAGTCCTCTACAATGAGCAGTACTTC. Its translation is CASSVLAGVLYNEQYF. The chain is built from TRBV9 and TRBJ2-1; 10 bases fit TRBD2. The last part of the DNA fits TRBJ2-7 better; the J call may be wrong. The CDR3 sequence is 16 residues long. The germline V gene encodes CDR1 SGDLS and CDR2 YYNGEE.